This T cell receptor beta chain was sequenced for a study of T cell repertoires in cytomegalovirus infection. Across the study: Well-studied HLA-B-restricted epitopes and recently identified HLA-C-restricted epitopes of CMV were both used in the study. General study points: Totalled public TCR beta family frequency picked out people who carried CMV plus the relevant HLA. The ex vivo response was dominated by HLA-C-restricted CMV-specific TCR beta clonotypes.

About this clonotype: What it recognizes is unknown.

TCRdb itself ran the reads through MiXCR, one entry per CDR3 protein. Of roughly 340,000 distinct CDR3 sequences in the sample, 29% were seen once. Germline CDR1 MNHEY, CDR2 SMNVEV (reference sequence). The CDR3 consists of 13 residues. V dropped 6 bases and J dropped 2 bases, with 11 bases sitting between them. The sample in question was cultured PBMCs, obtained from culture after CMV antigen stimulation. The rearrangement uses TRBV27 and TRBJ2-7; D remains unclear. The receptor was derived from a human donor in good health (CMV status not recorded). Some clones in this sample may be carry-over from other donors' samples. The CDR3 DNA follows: TGTGCCAGCAGATCTTTAGGGCCCTACGAGCAGTACTTC. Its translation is CASRSLGPYEQYF.